This T cell receptor (beta chain) is drawn from a study of shared clonotypes between healthy human individuals. As for the study in general: The cohort had a couple of women and a few men, ages 18 to 49.

About this clone itself: Its antigen is as yet unknown.

From germline, CDR1 is SGHTA and CDR2 FQGNSA. This CDR3 has 15 residues. Trimming left V 3 bases short and J 4 bases short, with 16 bases between. The method was immunoSEQ multiplex PCR; TCRdb's version includes in-frame clones alone and lacks a portion of them. The table lists millions of clones, approximately 93% of them singletons, with 0.35% to 0.5% in the top ten. Study findings and constraints: Across a handful of donors, naive CD4 shared approximately 4.5%, naive CD8 over 3%, memory CD4 roughly 2.4%, memory CD8 roughly 0.37%.

The sample consisted of naive CD4+ T cells from PBMCs. Subset here: CD45RA+ positively selected. This receptor was obtained from a man aged 18 to 35 in good health. Some clones in this sample may be carry-over from other donors' samples. The chain joins TRBV7-2 to TRBJ2-7; D is unresolved. CDR3 bases: TGTGCCAGCAGCTTCGACTTATTTAACTATTACGAGCAGTACTTC. As protein: CASSFDLFNYYEQYF. The full variable domain, in which reference TRBV7-2 and TRBJ2-7 provide the parts outside the CDR3, is GAGVSQSPSNKVTEKGKDVELRCDPISGHTALYWYRQSLGQGLEFLIYFQGNSAPDKSGLPSDRFSAERTGGSVSTLTIQRTQQEDSAVYLCASSFDLFNYYEQYFGPGTRLTVT.